Detailed here is one T cell receptor beta chain. The junction had 13 bases not matched to a gene; V was cut back by 7 bases and J by 5 bases. This CDR3 comprises 15 residues. Germline V gene sequence: CDR1 MDHEN, CDR2 SYDVKM. These data originate in a study of CD8 T cells in Susac syndrome. Negative isolation was applied to CD8+ and CD4+ T cells, and FACS enrichment was applied to TEMRA cells. An input of 0.5 to 1 ug of RNA was subjected to reverse transcription using random hexamers. Each CDR3 protein gets one entry after TCRdb re-called the immunoSEQ multiplex PCR reads with MiXCR. The sample lists approximately 230,000 distinct CDR3 sequences, over 85% occurring once.

The J gene is TRBJ1-1, the V gene TRBV28; 7 bases map to TRBD1. Input material: CD4+ T cells from PBMCs. This clonotype was sampled from a human donor with multiple sclerosis. Written as DNA, the CDR3 is TGTGCCAGCACCATGACCCTCGGGACAGTGACTGAAGCTTTCTTT. Amino acids: CASTMTLGTVTEAFF. Variable domain in full (rest from reference TRBV28 and TRBJ1-1): DVKVTQSSRYLVKRTGEKVFLECVQDMDHENMFWYRQDPGLGLRLIYFSYDVKMKEKGDIPEGYSVSREKKERFSLILESASTNQTSMYLCASTMTLGTVTEAFFGQGTRLTVV.